The entry that follows covers one T cell receptor (beta chain) sequence. What it recognizes is unknown. Clones were read by immunoSEQ multiplex PCR, and TCRdb kept only the in-frame ones, dropping some. The profile covers 110,000 to 150,000 clones, with 90% appearing a single time and 3.4% taken by the ten largest. This entry is derived from a study of T cell responses to AZD1222 COVID-19 vaccine. Study details: Both about-4-week and about-12-week second-dose recipients were combined.

V shed 5 bases and J shed 0 bases, with 11 bases lying between them. The CDR3 is 14 residues long. Germline CDR1 and CDR2: LNHDA and SQIVND (reference sequence). Study-wide results and limits: No day 14 peak samples; only post-peak repertoires were characterized. Among AZD1222 vaccinees, only five or six were seropositive at baseline.

The rearrangement links TRBV19 to TRBJ2-7; perhaps TRBD2 as D (5 bases). The source material was peripheral blood, sampled on day 0 of AZD1222 vaccination. The TCR originated in an adult in good health. The CDR3 sequence is CASSEERSSYEQYF. In DNA, the CDR3 is TGTGCCAGTAGTGAGGAGCGGAGCTCCTACGAGCAGTACTTC. The variable domain in full, completed from reference TRBV19 and TRBJ2-7, reads DGGITQSPKYLFRKEGQNVTLSCEQNLNHDAMYWYRQDPGQGLRLIYYSQIVNDFQKGDIAEGYSVSREKKESFPLTVTSAQKNPTAFYLCASSEERSSYEQYFGPGTRLTVT.